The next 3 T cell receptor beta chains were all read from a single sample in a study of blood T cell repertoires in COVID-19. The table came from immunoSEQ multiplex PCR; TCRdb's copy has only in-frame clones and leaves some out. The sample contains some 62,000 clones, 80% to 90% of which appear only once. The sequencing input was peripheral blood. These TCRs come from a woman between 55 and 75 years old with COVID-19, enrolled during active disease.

The CDR3 protein is CASSPDRVQPQHF. The CDR3 coding sequence is TGTGCCAGCAGCCCCGACAGGGTTCAGCCCCAGCATTTT. The chain joins TRBV7-2 to TRBJ1-5; 7 bases map to TRBD1. Germline CDR1 is SGHTA and CDR2 is FQGNSA. V shed 5 bases and J 6 bases; nucleotides not matched to a gene: 4. The CDR3 extends over 13 amino acids.

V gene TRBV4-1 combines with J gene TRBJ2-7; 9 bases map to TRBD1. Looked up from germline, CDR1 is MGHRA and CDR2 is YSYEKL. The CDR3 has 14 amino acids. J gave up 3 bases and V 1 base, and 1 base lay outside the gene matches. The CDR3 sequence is CASSQGGQGYEQYF. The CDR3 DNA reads TGCGCCAGCAGCCAAGGGGGACAGGGCTACGAGCAGTACTTC.

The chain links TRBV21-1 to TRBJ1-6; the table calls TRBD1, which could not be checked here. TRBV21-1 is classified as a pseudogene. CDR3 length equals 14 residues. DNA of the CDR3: TGTGCCAGCCTTGGGACAGCCAATAATTCACCCCTCCACTTT. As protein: CASLGTANNSPLHF.